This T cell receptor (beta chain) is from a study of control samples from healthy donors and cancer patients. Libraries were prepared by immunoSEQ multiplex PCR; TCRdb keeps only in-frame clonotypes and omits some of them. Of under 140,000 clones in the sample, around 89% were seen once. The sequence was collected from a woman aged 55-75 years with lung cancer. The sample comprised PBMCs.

The DNA for the CDR3 is TGTGCCAGCAGCCAAGATATCGCGCAAGAGACCCAGTACTTC. Translating it yields CASSQDIAQETQYF. V and J are TRBV3-1 (or the pseudogene TRBV3-2) and TRBJ2-5; D unclear. V was trimmed by 0 bases and J by 2 bases, leaving 7 bases between them. There are 14 residues in the CDR3. The germline gives CDR1 LGHDT, CDR2 YNNKEL (reference sequence).